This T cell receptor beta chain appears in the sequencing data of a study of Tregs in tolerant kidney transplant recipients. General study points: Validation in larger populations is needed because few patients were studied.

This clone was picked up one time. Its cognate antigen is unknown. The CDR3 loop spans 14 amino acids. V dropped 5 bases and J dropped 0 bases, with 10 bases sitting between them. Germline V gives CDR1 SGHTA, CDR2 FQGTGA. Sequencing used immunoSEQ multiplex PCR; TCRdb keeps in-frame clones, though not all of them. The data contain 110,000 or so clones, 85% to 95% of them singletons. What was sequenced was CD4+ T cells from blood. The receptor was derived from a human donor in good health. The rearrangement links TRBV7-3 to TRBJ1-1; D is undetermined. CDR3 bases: TGTGCCAGCAGCCCCTCAGGCGTGAACACTGAAGCTTTCTTT. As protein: CASSPSGVNTEAFF.